The next 7 T cell receptor beta chains were all read from a single sample in a study of T cells after yellow fever vaccination. TCRdb ran MiXCR on the 5' RACE reads and lists one entry per CDR3 protein. The profile shows over 300,000 distinct CDR3 sequences, roughly 6.8% of them singletons. The starting material was PBMCs, obtained roughly seven weeks after the first yellow fever vaccination. The receptors shown here come from a man between 18 and 29 years old who received the YFV17D yellow fever vaccine.

This clonotype occurred a few times. The CDR3 region is CASGGMNTGELFF. The CDR3 nucleotides are TGTGCCAGCGGGGGGATGAACACCGGGGAGCTGTTTTTT. The chain recombines TRBV4-2 with TRBJ2-2; maybe TRBD2 (6 bases). In germline, CDR1 is LGHNA, CDR2 YNFKEQ. The CDR3 is 13 residues long. V was pared by 8 bases and J by 1 base, with 8 bases between.

Ten or more counts support this clonotype. The chain joins TRBV6-5 to TRBJ2-3; D is unclear. The germline gives CDR1 MNHEY, CDR2 SVGAGI. The V end was cut by 2 bases, the J end by 2 bases, with 8 bases between. The CDR3 is 14 amino acids. The CDR3 coding sequence is TGTGCCAGCAGTTACCCCAGGCCCACAGATACGCAGTATTTT. It is translated as CASSYPRPTDTQYF.

This sequence joins TRBV12-3 or TRBV12-4 and TRBJ1-1; TRBD1 agrees at 9 bases. This CDR3 is built from 15 residues. J gave up 0 bases and V 2 bases, and 1 base lay outside the gene matches. The CDR3 sequence: CASSLRQGVNTEAFF. The CDR3, as DNA: TGTGCCAGCAGTTTACGACAGGGGGTGAACACTGAAGCTTTCTTT.

This clonotype came up a few times. J is TRBJ2-3 and V is TRBV3-1; 7 bases are shared with TRBD2. This CDR3 contains 15 residues. Looked up from germline, CDR1 is LGHDT and CDR2 is YNNKEL (reference sequence). After removal of 8 bases from V and 3 bases from J, the junction contained 11 bases not matched to a gene. This chain's CDR3 is CASGALSGLTDTQYF. The DNA of the CDR3 is TGTGCCAGCGGGGCACTTAGCGGGCTGACAGATACGCAGTATTTT.

This clonotype was observed a few times. This CDR3 is CASRPRGTGLANSPLHF. CDR3 nucleotide sequence: TGTGCCAGCAGACCCCGTGGGACCGGATTAGCTAATTCACCCCTCCACTTT. This sequence joins TRBV6-1 and TRBJ1-6, with D possibly being TRBD1 (5 bases). V lost 6 bases, J lost 6 bases, and 21 bases lay in between. CDR1 is MNHNS, CDR2 SASEGT, per germline. This CDR3 is 17 amino acids long.

At least ten counts were recorded for this clonotype. The CDR3 sequence: CSGWGETQYF. DNA of the CDR3: TGCAGTGGTTGGGGGGAGACCCAGTACTTC. The chain has TRBV20-1 and TRBJ2-5; the D gene could be TRBD1 or TRBD2 (5 bases each). The CDR3 totals 10 residues. CDR1 is DFQATT and CDR2 is SNEGSKA in the germline V gene (reference sequence). V was clipped by 7 bases and J by 5 bases, with 8 bases between them.

The V call is TRBV20-1, the J call TRBJ1-6, with D maybe TRBD1 (5 bases). Germline V lookup: CDR1 DFQATT, CDR2 SNEGSKA (reference sequence). Trimming stripped 8 bases from V and 4 bases from J, with 18 bases between. The CDR3 contains 15 residues. Written as DNA, the CDR3 is TGCAGTTGGGGCTCCGGGCGGGATTATAATTCACCCCTCCACTTT. Its protein product is CSWGSGRDYNSPLHF.